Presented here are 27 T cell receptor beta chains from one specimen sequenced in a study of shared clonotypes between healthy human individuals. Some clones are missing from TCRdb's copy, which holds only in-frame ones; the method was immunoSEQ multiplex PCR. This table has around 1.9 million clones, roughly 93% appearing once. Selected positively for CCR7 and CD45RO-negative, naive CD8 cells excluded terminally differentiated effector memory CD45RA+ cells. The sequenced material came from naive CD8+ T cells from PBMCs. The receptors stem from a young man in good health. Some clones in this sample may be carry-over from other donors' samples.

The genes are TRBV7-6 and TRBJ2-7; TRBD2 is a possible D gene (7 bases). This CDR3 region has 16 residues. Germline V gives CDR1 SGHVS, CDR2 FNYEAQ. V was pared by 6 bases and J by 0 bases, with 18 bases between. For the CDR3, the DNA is TGTGCCAGCAGTCTGAGGAAGGGGGGGACCTCCTACGAGCAGTACTTC. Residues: CASSLRKGGTSYEQYF.

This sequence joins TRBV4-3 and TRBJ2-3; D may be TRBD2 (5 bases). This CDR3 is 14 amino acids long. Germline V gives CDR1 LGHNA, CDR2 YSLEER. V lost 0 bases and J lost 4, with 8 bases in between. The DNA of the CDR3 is TGCGCCAGCAGCCAAGATAGTAGCGCAGATACGCAGTATTTT. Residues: CASSQDSSADTQYF.

The CDR3 protein is CASSVELLGADTQYF. The CDR3 DNA reads TGTGCCAGCAGCGTAGAACTCTTGGGAGCAGATACGCAGTATTTT. The V call is TRBV9, the J call TRBJ2-3; possibly TRBD2 for D (5 bases). The V gene lost 0 bases and the J gene lost 4 bases, with 12 bases spanning the gap. From germline, CDR1 is SGDLS and CDR2 YYNGEE. The CDR3 sequence is 15 residues long.

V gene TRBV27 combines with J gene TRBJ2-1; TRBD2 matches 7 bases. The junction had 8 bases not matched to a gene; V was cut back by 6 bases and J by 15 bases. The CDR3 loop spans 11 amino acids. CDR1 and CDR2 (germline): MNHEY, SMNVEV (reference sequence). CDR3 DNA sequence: TGTGCCAGCAGCACGACCGGGAGGCTGTTCTTC. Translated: CASSTTGRLFF.

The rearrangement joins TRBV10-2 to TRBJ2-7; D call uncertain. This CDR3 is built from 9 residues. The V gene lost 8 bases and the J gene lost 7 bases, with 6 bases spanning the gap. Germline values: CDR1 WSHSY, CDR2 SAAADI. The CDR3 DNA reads TGCGCCAGCCCGGGTGAGCAGTACTTC. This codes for CASPGEQYF.

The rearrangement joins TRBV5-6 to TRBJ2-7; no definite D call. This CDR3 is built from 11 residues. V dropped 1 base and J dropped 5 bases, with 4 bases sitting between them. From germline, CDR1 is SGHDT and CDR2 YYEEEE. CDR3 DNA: TGTGCCAGCAGCTTGTGGGACGAGCAGTACTTC. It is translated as CASSLWDEQYF.

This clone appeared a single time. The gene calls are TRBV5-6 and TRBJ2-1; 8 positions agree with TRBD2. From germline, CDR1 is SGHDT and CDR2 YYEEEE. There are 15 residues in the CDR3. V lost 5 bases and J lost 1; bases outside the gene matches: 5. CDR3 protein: CASSPTSESYNEQFF. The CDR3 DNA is TGTGCCAGCAGTCCGACTAGCGAATCCTACAATGAGCAGTTCTTC. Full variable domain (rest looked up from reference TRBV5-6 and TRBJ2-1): DAGVTQSPTHLIKTRGQQVTLRCSPKSGHDTVSWYQQALGQGPQFIFQYYEEEERQRGNFPDRFSGHQFPNYSSELNVNALLLGDSALYLCASSPTSESYNEQFFGPGTRLTVL.

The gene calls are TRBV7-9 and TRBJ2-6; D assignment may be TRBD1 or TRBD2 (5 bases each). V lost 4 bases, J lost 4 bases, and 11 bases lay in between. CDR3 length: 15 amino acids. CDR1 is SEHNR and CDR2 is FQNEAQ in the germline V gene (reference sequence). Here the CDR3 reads CASSYVGTGANVLTF. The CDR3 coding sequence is TGTGCCAGCAGCTATGTTGGGACCGGGGCCAACGTCCTGACTTTC. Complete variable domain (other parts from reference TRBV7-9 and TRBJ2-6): DTGVSQNPRHKITKRGQNVTFRCDPISEHNRLYWYRQTLGQGPEFLTYFQNEAQLEKSRLLSDRFSAERPKGSFSTLEIQRTEQGDSAMYLCASSYVGTGANVLTFGAGSRLTVL.

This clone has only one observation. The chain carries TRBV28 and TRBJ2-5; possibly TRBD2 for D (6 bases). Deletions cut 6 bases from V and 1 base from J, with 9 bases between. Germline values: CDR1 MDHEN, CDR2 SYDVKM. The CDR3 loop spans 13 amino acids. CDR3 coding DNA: TGTGCCAGCAGGGGGACTTCCCAAGAGACCCAGTACTTC. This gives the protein CASRGTSQETQYF.

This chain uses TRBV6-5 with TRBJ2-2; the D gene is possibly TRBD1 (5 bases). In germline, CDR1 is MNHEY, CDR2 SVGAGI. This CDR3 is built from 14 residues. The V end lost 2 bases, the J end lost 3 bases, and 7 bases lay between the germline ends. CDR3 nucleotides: TGTGCCAGCAGTTACCGCAGGGACACCGGGGAGCTGTTTTTT. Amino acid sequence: CASSYRRDTGELFF.

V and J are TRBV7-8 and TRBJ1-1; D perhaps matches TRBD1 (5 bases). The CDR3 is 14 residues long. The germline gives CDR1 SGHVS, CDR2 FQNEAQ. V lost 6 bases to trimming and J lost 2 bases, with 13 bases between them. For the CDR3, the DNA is TGTGCCAGCAGGGCGGGGGTGAGTAACACTGAAGCTTTCTTT. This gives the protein CASRAGVSNTEAFF.

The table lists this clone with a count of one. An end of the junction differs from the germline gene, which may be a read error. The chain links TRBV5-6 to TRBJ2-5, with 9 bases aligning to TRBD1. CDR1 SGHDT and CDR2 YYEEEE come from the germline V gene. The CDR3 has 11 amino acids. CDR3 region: CASSLRDREDF. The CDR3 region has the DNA TGTGCCAGCAGCTTGCGGGACAGGGAAGACTTC.

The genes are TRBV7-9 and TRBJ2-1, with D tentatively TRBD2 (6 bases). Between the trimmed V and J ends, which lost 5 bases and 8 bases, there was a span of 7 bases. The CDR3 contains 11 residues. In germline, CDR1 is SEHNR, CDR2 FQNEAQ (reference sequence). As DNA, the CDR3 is TGTGCCAGCAGCCCGGGGGATGAGCAGTTCTTC. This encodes CASSPGDEQFF. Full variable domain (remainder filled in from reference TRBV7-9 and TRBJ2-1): DTGVSQNPRHKITKRGQNVTFRCDPISEHNRLYWYRQTLGQGPEFLTYFQNEAQLEKSRLLSDRFSAERPKGSFSTLEIQRTEQGDSAMYLCASSPGDEQFFGPGTRLTVL.

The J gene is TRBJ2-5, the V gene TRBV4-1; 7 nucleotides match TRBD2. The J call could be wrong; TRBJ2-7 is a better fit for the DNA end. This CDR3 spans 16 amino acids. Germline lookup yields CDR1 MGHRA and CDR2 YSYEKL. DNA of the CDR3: TGCGCCAGCAGCCCTCCGACCCGCGGGGGACTCTACGAGCAGTACTTC. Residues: CASSPPTRGGLYEQYF.

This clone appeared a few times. The CDR3 region is CASSSSDFYGYTF. The CDR3 nucleotides are TGTGCCAGCAGTTCCTCGGACTTCTATGGCTACACCTTC. The rearrangement links TRBV28 to TRBJ1-2; no reliable D call. CDR1 and CDR2 (germline): MDHEN, SYDVKM. CDR3 length: 13 residues. Trimming shortened V by 4 bases and J by 4 bases, and 10 bases separated the two germline ends.

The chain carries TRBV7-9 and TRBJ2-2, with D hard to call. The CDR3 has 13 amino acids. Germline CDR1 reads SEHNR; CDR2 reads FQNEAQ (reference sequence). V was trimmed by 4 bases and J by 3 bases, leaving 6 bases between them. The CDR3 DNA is TGTGCCAGCAGCTCCCCTGACACCGGGGAGCTGTTTTTT. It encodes CASSSPDTGELFF. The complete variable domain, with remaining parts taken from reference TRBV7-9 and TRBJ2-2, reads DTGVSQNPRHKITKRGQNVTFRCDPISEHNRLYWYRQTLGQGPEFLTYFQNEAQLEKSRLLSDRFSAERPKGSFSTLEIQRTEQGDSAMYLCASSSPDTGELFFGEGSRLTVL.

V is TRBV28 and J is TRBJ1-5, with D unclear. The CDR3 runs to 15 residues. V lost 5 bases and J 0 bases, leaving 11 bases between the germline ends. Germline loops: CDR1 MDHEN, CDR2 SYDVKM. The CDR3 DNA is TGTGCCAGCAGTCCCCCTTGGACTAGCAATCAGCCCCAGCATTTT. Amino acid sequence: CASSPPWTSNQPQHF.

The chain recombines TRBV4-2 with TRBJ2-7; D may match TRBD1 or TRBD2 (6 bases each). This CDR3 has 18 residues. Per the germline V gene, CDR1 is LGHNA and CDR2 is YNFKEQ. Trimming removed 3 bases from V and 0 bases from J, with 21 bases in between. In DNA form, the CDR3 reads TGTGCCAGCAGCCAGAACCTCGGAGGGGGGATTAGCTCCTACGAGCAGTACTTC. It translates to CASSQNLGGGISSYEQYF.

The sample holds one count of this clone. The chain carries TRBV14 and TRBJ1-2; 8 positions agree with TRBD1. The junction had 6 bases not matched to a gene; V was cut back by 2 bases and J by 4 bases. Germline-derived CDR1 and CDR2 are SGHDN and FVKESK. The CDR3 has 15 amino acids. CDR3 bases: TGTGCCAGCAGCCAATATCCAGGGGGCGTCTATGGCTACACCTTC. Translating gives CASSQYPGGVYGYTF.

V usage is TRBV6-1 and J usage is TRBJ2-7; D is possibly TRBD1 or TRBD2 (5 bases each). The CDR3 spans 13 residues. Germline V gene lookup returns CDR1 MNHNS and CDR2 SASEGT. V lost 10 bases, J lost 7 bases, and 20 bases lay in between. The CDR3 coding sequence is TGTGCCACCCCGGGGCGGTCGATGGAAGAGCAGTACTTC. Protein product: CATPGRSMEEQYF.

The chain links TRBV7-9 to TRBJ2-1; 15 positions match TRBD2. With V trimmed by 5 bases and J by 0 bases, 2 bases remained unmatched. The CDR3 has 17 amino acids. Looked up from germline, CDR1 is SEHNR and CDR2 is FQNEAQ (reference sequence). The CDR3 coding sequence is TGTGCCAGCAGCGGACTAGCGGGAGGGAGCTCCTACAATGAGCAGTTCTTC. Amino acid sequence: CASSGLAGGSSYNEQFF.

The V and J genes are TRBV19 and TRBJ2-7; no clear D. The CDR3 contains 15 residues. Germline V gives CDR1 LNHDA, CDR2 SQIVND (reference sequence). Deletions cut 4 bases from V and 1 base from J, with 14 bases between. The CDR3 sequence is CASSSPPGPSYEQYF. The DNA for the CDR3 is TGTGCCAGTAGTAGCCCCCCGGGCCCTTCCTACGAGCAGTACTTC. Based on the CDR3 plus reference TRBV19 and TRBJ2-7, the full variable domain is DGGITQSPKYLFRKEGQNVTLSCEQNLNHDAMYWYRQDPGQGLRLIYYSQIVNDFQKGDIAEGYSVSREKKESFPLTVTSAQKNPTAFYLCASSSPPGPSYEQYFGPGTRLTVT.

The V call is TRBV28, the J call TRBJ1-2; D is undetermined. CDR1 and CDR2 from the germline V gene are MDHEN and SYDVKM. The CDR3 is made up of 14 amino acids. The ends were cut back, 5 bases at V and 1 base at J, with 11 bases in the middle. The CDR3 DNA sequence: TGTGCCAGCAGTAAGACACTTATTAACTATGGCTACACCTTC. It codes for CASSKTLINYGYTF.

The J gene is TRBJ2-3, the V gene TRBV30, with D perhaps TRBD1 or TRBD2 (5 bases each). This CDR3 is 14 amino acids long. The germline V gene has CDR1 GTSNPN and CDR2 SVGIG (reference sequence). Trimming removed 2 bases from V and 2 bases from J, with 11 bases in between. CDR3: CAWSQFGATDTQYF. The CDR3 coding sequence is TGTGCCTGGAGTCAGTTCGGGGCCACAGATACGCAGTATTTT.

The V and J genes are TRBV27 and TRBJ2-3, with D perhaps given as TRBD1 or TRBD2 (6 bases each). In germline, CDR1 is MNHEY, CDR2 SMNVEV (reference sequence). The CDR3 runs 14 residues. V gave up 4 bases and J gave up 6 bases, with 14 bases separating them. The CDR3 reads CASSWGAGLDTQYF. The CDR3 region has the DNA TGTGCCAGCAGTTGGGGGGCAGGGTTGGATACGCAGTATTTT.

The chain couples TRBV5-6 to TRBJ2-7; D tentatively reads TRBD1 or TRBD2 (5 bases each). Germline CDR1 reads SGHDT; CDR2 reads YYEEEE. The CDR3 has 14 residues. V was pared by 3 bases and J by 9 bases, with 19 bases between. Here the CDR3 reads CASSSGDGPRVQYF. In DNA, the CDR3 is TGTGCCAGCAGCTCCGGGGACGGCCCTCGGGTGCAGTACTTC. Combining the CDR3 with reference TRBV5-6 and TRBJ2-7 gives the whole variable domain DAGVTQSPTHLIKTRGQQVTLRCSPKSGHDTVSWYQQALGQGPQFIFQYYEEEERQRGNFPDRFSGHQFPNYSSELNVNALLLGDSALYLCASSSGDGPRVQYFGPGTRLTVT.

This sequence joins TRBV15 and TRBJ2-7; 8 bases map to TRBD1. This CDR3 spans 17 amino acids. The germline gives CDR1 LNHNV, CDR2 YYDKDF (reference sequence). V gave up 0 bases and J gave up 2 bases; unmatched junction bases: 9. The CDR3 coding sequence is TGTGCCACCAGCAGAGATGGTGCAGGGGGCTACACCTACGAGCAGTACTTC. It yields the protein CATSRDGAGGYTYEQYF.